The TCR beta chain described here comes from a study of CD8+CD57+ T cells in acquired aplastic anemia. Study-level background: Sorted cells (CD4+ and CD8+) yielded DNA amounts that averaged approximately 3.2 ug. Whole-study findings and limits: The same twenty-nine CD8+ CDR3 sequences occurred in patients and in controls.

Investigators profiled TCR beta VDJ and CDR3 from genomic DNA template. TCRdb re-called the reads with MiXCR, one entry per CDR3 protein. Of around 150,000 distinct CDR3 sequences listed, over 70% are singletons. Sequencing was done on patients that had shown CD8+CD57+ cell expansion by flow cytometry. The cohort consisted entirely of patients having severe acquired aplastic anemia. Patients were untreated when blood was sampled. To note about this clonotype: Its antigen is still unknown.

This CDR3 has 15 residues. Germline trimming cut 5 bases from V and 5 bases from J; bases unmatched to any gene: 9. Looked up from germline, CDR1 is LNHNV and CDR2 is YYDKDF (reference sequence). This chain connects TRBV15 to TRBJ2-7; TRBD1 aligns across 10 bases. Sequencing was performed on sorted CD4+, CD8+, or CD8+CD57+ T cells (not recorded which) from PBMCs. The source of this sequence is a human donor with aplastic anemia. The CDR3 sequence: CATSGGTGEVNEQYF. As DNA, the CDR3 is TGTGCCACCAGCGGAGGGACAGGGGAGGTCAACGAGCAGTACTTC.